Shown below are 23 T cell receptor beta chains from a single sample sequenced in a study of blood T cells in healthy people across ages. It was with a sample-barcoded 5' primer and a J-beta primer mix that a second PCR of about 6 to 11 cycles was run. TCRdb re-derived calls from the 5' RACE reads in MiXCR, one entry per CDR3 protein. In the table there are roughly 500,000 distinct CDR3 sequences, about 25% of which are singletons. The same specimen was also included in a second study, on T cells of mothers and their children.

The material sequenced was blood. These receptors were obtained from a boy aged 5 to 17 in good health.

This sequence joins TRBV12-3 or TRBV12-4 and TRBJ1-5; D gene uncertain. V was trimmed by 4 bases and J by 0 bases, leaving 7 bases between them. The CDR3 is 14 residues long. As DNA, the CDR3 is TGTGCCAGCAGTTGGGCCGATAGCAATCAGCCCCAGCATTTT. This codes for CASSWADSNQPQHF.

V is TRBV20-1 and J is TRBJ2-5; no clear D. Germline V gene lookup returns CDR1 DFQATT and CDR2 SNEGSKA (reference sequence). Trimming pared 6 bases from V and 5 bases from J, leaving 7 bases between. The CDR3 has 10 residues. In nucleotides, the CDR3 is TGCAGTGCACCGGCGGAGACCCAGTACTTC. This encodes CSAPAETQYF.

This clonotype was seen a handful of times. The CDR3 region is CSAEGDGPTEAFF. The CDR3 DNA reads as TGCAGCGCCGAGGGGGACGGGCCCACTGAAGCTTTCTTT. The chain carries TRBV29-1 and TRBJ1-1, with D possibly being TRBD1 (6 bases). Between the trimmed V and J ends, which lost 7 bases and 4 bases, there was a span of 16 bases. Per the germline V gene, CDR1 is SQVTM and CDR2 is ANQGSEA. This CDR3 region has 13 residues.

This clonotype was counted between two and nine times. The chain recombines TRBV6-2 or TRBV6-3 with TRBJ1-1; no reliable D call. The CDR3 is 14 residues long. V dropped 0 bases and J dropped 10 bases, with 15 bases sitting between them. Germline CDR1 and CDR2: MNHEY and SVGEGT. For the CDR3, the DNA is TGTGCCAGCAGTTACTCGATGCAATCTGGAGGAGCTTTCTTT. Protein: CASSYSMQSGGAFF.

This clonotype was seen a handful of times. The chain recombines TRBV4-1 with TRBJ1-1; no reliable D call. Trimming shortened V by 0 bases and J by 1 base, and 9 bases separated the two germline ends. This CDR3 comprises 15 residues. From germline, CDR1 is MGHRA and CDR2 YSYEKL. CDR3 bases: TGCGCCAGCAGCCAAGATCAGACGGGGAACACTGAAGCTTTCTTT. It is translated as CASSQDQTGNTEAFF.

There are a few counts of this clonotype. The chain combines TRBV15 with TRBJ2-6, with 9 bases lining up with TRBD2. V trimming: 0 bases; J trimming: 0 bases; junction bases outside the gene matches: 6. The CDR3 is made up of 19 amino acids. CDR1 LNHNV and CDR2 YYDKDF come from the germline V gene (reference sequence). CDR3 in amino acids: CATSRDRASGDSGANVLTF. CDR3 sequence (DNA): TGTGCCACCAGCAGAGATCGGGCTAGCGGGGACTCTGGGGCCAACGTCCTGACTTTC.

The genes are TRBV27 and TRBJ2-7; D gene unclear. Trimming removed 5 bases at V and 3 bases at J, with 14 bases between. The CDR3 spans 14 residues. CDR1 is MNHEY, CDR2 SMNVEV, per germline (reference sequence). CDR3 nucleotides: TGTGCCAGCAGTCATTCACGATCGGGCTACGAGCAGTACTTC. Translating it yields CASSHSRSGYEQYF.

The chain has TRBV20-1 and TRBJ2-3, with TRBD2 as a possible D gene (6 bases). V lost 1 base and J lost 3, with 8 bases in between. Germline V gene data show CDR1 as DFQATT and CDR2 as SNEGSKA (reference sequence). This CDR3 has 13 amino acids. The CDR3, as DNA: TGCAGTGCTAGAGGCGGGGTGACAGATACGCAGTATTTT. It specifies CSARGGVTDTQYF.

This clonotype was seen a few times. This chain links TRBV20-1 with TRBJ2-7; TRBD1 might be the D (5 bases). Germline values: CDR1 DFQATT, CDR2 SNEGSKA (reference sequence). Trimming left V 4 bases short and J 1 base short, with 8 bases between. CDR3 size: 12 residues. Here the CDR3 DNA reads TGCAGTGCTACAGGGCCTTCCTACGAGCAGTACTTC. Translating gives CSATGPSYEQYF.

This sequence joins TRBV29-1 and TRBJ2-3; 9 bases agree with TRBD2. The CDR3 extends over 14 amino acids. The germline V gene encodes CDR1 SQVTM and CDR2 ANQGSEA. V trimming: 6 bases; J trimming: 0 bases; junction bases outside the gene matches: 4. The CDR3 bases are TGCAGCGTGGTCGGGACTAGCAGCACAGATACGCAGTATTTT. Translated, it gives CSVVGTSSTDTQYF.

Worth noting for this clonotype: A read error is likely, as this CDR3 ends without the conserved phenylalanine or tryptophan. The rearrangement links TRBV9 to TRBJ1-1; D may be TRBD1 (5 bases). The V end lost 7 bases, the J end lost 0 bases, and 10 bases lay between the germline ends. Germline V gene lookup returns CDR1 SGDLS and CDR2 YYNGEE. The CDR3 spans 13 residues. The CDR3 coding sequence is TGTGCCAGCCAGGGATATCTGAACACTGAAGCTTTCCTT. This translates into CASQGYLNTEAFL.

This clonotype was recorded a few times. This chain links TRBV18 with TRBJ1-1; D call uncertain. Trimming stripped 3 bases from V and 1 base from J, with 12 bases between. The CDR3 consists of 15 residues. Per germline, CDR1 KGHSH and CDR2 LQKENI. The CDR3 reads CASSPATDPNTEAFF. CDR3 coding DNA: TGTGCCAGCTCACCGGCTACAGATCCGAACACTGAAGCTTTCTTT.

This clonotype was recorded many times. The chain couples TRBV5-1 to TRBJ2-1; TRBD2 matches at 8 bases. This CDR3 comprises 14 residues. Germline CDR1 SGHRS, CDR2 YFSETQ. The ends lost 2 bases at V and 7 bases at J; junction bases unmatched: 5. The CDR3 sequence is CASSFGTSSNEQFF. For the CDR3, the DNA is TGCGCCAGCAGCTTCGGGACTAGTTCGAATGAGCAGTTCTTC.

With regard to this clonotype: The junction differs from germline at one of its ends, possibly a read error. V is TRBV19 and J is TRBJ1-5; D is unclear. There are 16 residues in the CDR3. Looked up from germline, CDR1 is LNHDA and CDR2 is SQIVND (reference sequence). This CDR3 is CANSRPKTYSNQPQHF. CDR3 bases: TGTGCCAATAGTAGGCCTAAAACATATAGCAATCAGCCCCAGCATTTT. Complete variable domain (other parts from reference TRBV19 and TRBJ1-5): DGGITQSPKYLFRKEGQNVTLSCEQNLNHDAMYWYRQDPGQGLRLIYYSQIVNDFQKGDIAEGYSVSREKKESFPLTVTSAQKNPTAFYLCANSRPKTYSNQPQHFGDGTRLSIL.

The V call is TRBV29-1, the J call TRBJ1-1, with D maybe TRBD1 (5 bases). The CDR3 has 13 residues. Trimming removed 0 bases from V and 5 bases from J, with 10 bases in between. Germline V lookup: CDR1 SQVTM, CDR2 ANQGSEA. The CDR3 here is CSVEDHRGTEAFF. Here the CDR3 DNA reads TGCAGCGTTGAAGACCATAGGGGAACTGAAGCTTTCTTT.

This clonotype was counted between two and nine times. The chain recombines TRBV19 with TRBJ1-5; tentative D call: TRBD1 (5 bases). Germline-derived CDR1 and CDR2 are LNHDA and SQIVND (reference sequence). Trimming shortened V by 2 bases and J by 7 bases, and 12 bases separated the two germline ends. The CDR3 runs to 14 residues. CDR3 nucleotides: TGTGCCAGTAGTATAACCCCAGGGTCCCAGCCCCAGCATTTT. Protein: CASSITPGSQPQHF.

The V call is TRBV20-1, the J call TRBJ2-1, with unresolved D. Germline assignment: CDR1 DFQATT and CDR2 SNEGSKA (reference sequence). V lost 3 bases and J lost 0, with 12 bases in between. This CDR3 has 15 amino acids. CDR3 DNA sequence: TGCAGTGCTAGTCACAGCAGATACTCCTACAATGAGCAGTTCTTC. Amino acids: CSASHSRYSYNEQFF.

This clonotype was recorded only once. A read error is likely, as this CDR3 ends without the conserved phenylalanine or tryptophan. The chain employs TRBV28 and TRBJ2-1; TRBD2 matches 7 bases. This CDR3 is 15 amino acids long. Germline CDR1 and CDR2: MDHEN and SYDVKM. The V and J ends lost 5 bases and 2 bases, in that order; junction bases with no gene match: 6. DNA for the CDR3: TGTGCCAGCAGTCAGGCGGGAGTCCCCTACAATGAGCAGTTCCTC. Its protein is CASSQAGVPYNEQFL.

The chain has TRBV3-1 and TRBJ1-1, with D possibly being TRBD1 (5 bases). The CDR3 covers 11 residues. Trimming stripped 8 bases from V and 3 bases from J, with 7 bases between. Looked up from germline, CDR1 is LGHDT and CDR2 is YNNKEL (reference sequence). The CDR3 spells CASVTDTEAFF. As DNA, the CDR3 is TGTGCCAGCGTGACAGACACTGAAGCTTTCTTT.

This sequence joins TRBV6-5 and TRBJ2-1; D remains unclear. Germline V gene lookup returns CDR1 MNHEY and CDR2 SVGAGI. The CDR3 contains 18 residues. V lost 2 bases and J 7 bases, leaving 24 bases between the germline ends. Here the CDR3 reads CASSYRPLRPNISNEQFF. In nucleotides, the CDR3 is TGTGCCAGCAGTTACCGCCCGTTACGGCCGAATATATCTAATGAGCAGTTCTTC.

This clonotype has more than one count but fewer than ten. The chain couples TRBV6-5 to TRBJ2-2; TRBD1 aligns across 8 bases. Germline V gene data show CDR1 as MNHEY and CDR2 as SVGAGI. The CDR3 is made up of 17 amino acids. V was clipped by 0 bases and J by 0 bases; unmatched bases: 3. The CDR3 sequence: CASSYSFRGPNTGELFF. In DNA form, the CDR3 reads TGTGCCAGCAGTTACTCGTTCAGGGGGCCGAACACCGGGGAGCTGTTTTTT.

This chain links TRBV7-2 with TRBJ2-3, with 14 bases fitting TRBD2. Per the germline V gene, CDR1 is SGHTA and CDR2 is FQGNSA. The CDR3 extends over 16 amino acids. Losses at the gene ends were 5 bases for V and 4 bases for J; bases not matched to a gene: 5. CDR3 loop: CASSLGTSGSADTQYF. Here the CDR3 DNA reads TGTGCCAGCAGCCTCGGGACTAGCGGGAGCGCAGATACGCAGTATTTT. Complete variable domain (other parts from reference TRBV7-2 and TRBJ2-3): GAGVSQSPSNKVTEKGKDVELRCDPISGHTALYWYRQSLGQGLEFLIYFQGNSAPDKSGLPSDRFSAERTGGSVSTLTIQRTQQEDSAVYLCASSLGTSGSADTQYFGPGTRLTVL.

This clonotype was found a few times. The CDR3 DNA sequence: TGTGCCAGCAGCTTACGGACAGCCACTGACTCCTACGAGCAGTACTTC. Protein: CASSLRTATDSYEQYF. V gene TRBV7-8 combines with J gene TRBJ2-7; D might be TRBD1 (6 bases). The germline V gene encodes CDR1 SGHVS and CDR2 FQNEAQ. V gave up 2 bases and J gave up 0 bases, with 14 bases separating them. This CDR3 has 16 residues. Full variable domain (outside the CDR3, taken from reference TRBV7-8 and TRBJ2-7): GAGVSQSPRYKVAKRGQDVALRCDPISGHVSLFWYQQALGQGPEFLTYFQNEAQLDKSGLPSDRFFAERPEGSVSTLKIQRTQQEDSAVYLCASSLRTATDSYEQYFGPGTRLTVT.